This T cell receptor beta chain was captured in a study of blood T cell repertoires in COVID-19. The table came from immunoSEQ multiplex PCR; TCRdb's copy has only in-frame clones and leaves some out. The sample has 110,000 to 150,000 clones, approximately 87% seen once. Germline V gene lookup returns CDR1 SNHLY and CDR2 FYNNEI. Trimming shortened V by 3 bases and J by 0 bases, and 8 bases separated the two germline ends. This CDR3 has 15 residues. The sequencing sample was made of peripheral blood. This clonotype was sampled from a human donor in a cohort sampled during active COVID-19. The chain combines TRBV2 with TRBJ2-2, with D hard to call. The CDR3 region has the DNA TGTGCCAGCAGTGATGCGCAGGCGAACACCGGGGAGCTGTTTTTT. Protein sequence: CASSDAQANTGELFF. The full variable domain, in which reference TRBV2 and TRBJ2-2 provide the parts outside the CDR3, is EPEVTQTPSHQVTQMGQEVILRCVPISNHLYFYWYRQILGQKVEFLVSFYNNEISEKSEIFDDQFSVERPDGSNFTLKIRSTKLEDSAMYFCASSDAQANTGELFFGEGSRLTVL.